Listed here are 5 T cell receptor beta chains from one sample, sequenced in a study of shared clonotypes between healthy human individuals. The repertoire was sequenced with immunoSEQ multiplex PCR; TCRdb's copy has only in-frame clones and lacks some. The sample holds 2 million to 2.5 million clones, roughly 96% seen once. Material: naive CD4+ T cells sorted from blood. Subset in this sample: CD45RA+ positively selected. The receptors were sampled from a man aged 18-30 years in good health.

The V gene is TRBV28, the J gene TRBJ1-5; 9 bases are shared with TRBD1. The CDR3 consists of 17 residues. From germline, CDR1 is MDHEN and CDR2 SYDVKM. V lost 3 bases, J lost 2 bases, and 8 bases stayed unmatched. CDR3 nucleotides: TGTGCCAGCAGTTTGGGGGGACAGGGAAAGGGCAATCAGCCCCAGCATTTT. Amino acids: CASSLGGQGKGNQPQHF.

This clone occurred once. This chain uses TRBV29-1 with TRBJ2-5, with TRBD2 as a possible D gene (7 bases). Trimming left V 6 bases short and J 5 bases short, with 16 bases between. The CDR3 covers 13 residues. The germline CDR1 and CDR2 sequences are SQVTM and ANQGSEA. CDR3 loop: CSVVRGGSETQYF. As DNA, the CDR3 is TGCAGCGTGGTTAGGGGGGGTAGCGAGACCCAGTACTTC.

This clone was counted a few times. The J gene is TRBJ1-3, the V gene TRBV4-1, with a possible D match to TRBD1 (5 bases). The germline V and J ends were trimmed by 3 bases and 0 bases, with 12 bases remaining between them. Germline values: CDR1 MGHRA, CDR2 YSYEKL. The CDR3 spans 16 residues. This CDR3 reads CASSQQTADSGNTIYF. CDR3 nucleotides: TGCGCCAGCAGCCAGCAGACAGCCGACTCTGGAAACACCATATATTTT.

The V gene is TRBV18, the J gene TRBJ1-4, with D possibly being TRBD1 (6 bases). This CDR3 is 14 amino acids long. CDR1 is KGHSH, CDR2 LQKENI, per germline. Trimming removed 6 bases at V and 5 bases at J, with 13 bases between. CDR3 protein: CASSAGAENEKLFF. CDR3 DNA sequence: TGTGCCAGCTCCGCGGGGGCGGAAAATGAAAAACTGTTTTTT.

The chain couples TRBV9 to TRBJ1-1, with a possible D match to TRBD1 (6 bases). This CDR3 is built from 17 residues. Trimming removed 4 bases from V and 5 bases from J, with 24 bases in between. Per germline, CDR1 SGDLS and CDR2 YYNGEE. The DNA of the CDR3 is TGTGCCAGCAGCCGGGAGACAGGCTTACTGATGGGGACTGAAGCTTTCTTT. Protein sequence: CASSRETGLLMGTEAFF.